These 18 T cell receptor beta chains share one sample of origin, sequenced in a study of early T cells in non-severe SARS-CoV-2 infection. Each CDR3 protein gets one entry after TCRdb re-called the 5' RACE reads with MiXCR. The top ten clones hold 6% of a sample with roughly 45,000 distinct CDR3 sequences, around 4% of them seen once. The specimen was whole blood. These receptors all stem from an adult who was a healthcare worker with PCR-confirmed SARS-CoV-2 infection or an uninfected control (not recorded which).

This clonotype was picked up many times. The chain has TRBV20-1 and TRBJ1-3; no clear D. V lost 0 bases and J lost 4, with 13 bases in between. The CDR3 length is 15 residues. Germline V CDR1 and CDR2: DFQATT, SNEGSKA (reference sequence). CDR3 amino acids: CSARDPRGSGNTIYF. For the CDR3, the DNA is TGCAGTGCTAGAGATCCCCGAGGATCGGGAAACACCATATATTTT.

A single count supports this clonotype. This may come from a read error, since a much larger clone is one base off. The CDR3 here is CASSRRAGTSPCNEQFF. Written as DNA, the CDR3 is TGTGCCAGCAGTCGAAGAGCAGGGACTAGCCCCTGCAATGAGCAGTTCTTC. The V call is TRBV7-2, the J call TRBJ2-1; 9 nucleotides match TRBD2. V shed 6 bases, J shed 6 bases, and the junction held 15 bases outside the gene matches. Looked up from germline, CDR1 is SGHTA and CDR2 is FQGNSA. There are 17 residues in the CDR3. Based on the CDR3 plus reference TRBV7-2 and TRBJ2-1, the full variable domain is GAGVSQSPSNKVTEKGKDVELRCDPISGHTALYWYRQSLGQGLEFLIYFQGNSAPDKSGLPSDRFSAERTGGSVSTLTIQRTQQEDSAVYLCASSRRAGTSPCNEQFFGPGTRLTVL.

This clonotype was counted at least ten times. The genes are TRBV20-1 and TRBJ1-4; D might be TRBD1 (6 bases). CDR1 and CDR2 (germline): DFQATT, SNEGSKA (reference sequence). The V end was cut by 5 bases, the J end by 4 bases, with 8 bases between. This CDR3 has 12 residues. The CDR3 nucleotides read TGCAGTGCTGACAGGAATAATGAAAAACTGTTTTTT. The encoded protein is CSADRNNEKLFF.

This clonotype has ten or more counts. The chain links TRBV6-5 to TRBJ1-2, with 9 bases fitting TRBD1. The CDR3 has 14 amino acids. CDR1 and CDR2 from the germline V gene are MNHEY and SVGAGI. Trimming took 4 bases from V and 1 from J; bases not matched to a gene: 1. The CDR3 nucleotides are TGTGCCAGCAGTTGGGACAGGGATAACTATGGCTACACCTTC. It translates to CASSWDRDNYGYTF.

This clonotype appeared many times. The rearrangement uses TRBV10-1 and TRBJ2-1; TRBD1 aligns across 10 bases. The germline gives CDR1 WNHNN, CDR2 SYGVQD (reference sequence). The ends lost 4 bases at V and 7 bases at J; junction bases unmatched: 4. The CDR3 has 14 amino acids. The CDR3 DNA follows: TGCGCCAGCAGTGTGACAGGGGGCATAAATGAGCAGTTCTTC. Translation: CASSVTGGINEQFF.

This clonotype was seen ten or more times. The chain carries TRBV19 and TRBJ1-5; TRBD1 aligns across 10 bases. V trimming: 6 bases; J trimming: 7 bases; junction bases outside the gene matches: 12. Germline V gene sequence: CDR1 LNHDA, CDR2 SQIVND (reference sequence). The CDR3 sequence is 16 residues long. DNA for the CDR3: TGTGCCAGTAGCCCCCGGACAGGGGGTTCAGGGCAGCCCCAGCATTTT. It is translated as CASSPRTGGSGQPQHF.

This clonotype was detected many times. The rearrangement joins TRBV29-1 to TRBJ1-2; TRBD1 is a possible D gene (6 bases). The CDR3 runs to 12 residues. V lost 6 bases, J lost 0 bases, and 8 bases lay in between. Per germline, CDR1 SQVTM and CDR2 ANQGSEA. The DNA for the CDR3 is TGCAGCGTCAACAGGGCTAACTATGGCTACACCTTC. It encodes CSVNRANYGYTF.

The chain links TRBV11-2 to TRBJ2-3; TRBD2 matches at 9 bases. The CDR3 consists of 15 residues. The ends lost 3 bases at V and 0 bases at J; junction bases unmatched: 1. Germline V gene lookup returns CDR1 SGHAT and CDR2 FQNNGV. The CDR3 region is CASSFSGGSTDTQYF. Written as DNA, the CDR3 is TGTGCCAGCAGCTTTAGCGGGGGTAGCACAGATACGCAGTATTTT.

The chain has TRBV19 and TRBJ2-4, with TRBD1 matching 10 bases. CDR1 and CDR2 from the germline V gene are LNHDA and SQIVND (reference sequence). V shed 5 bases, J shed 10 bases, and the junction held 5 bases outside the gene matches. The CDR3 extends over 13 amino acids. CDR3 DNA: TGTGCCAGTAGTTCGAGGACAGGGGGGATTCAGTACTTC. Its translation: CASSSRTGGIQYF.

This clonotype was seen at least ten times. DNA of the CDR3: TGTGCCAGCAGCCTTGAGACAGGGGGCTACGAGCAGTACTTC. The encoded protein is CASSLETGGYEQYF. The chain uses TRBV7-9 and TRBJ2-7; 9 nucleotides agree with TRBD1. This CDR3 is built from 14 residues. The trim removed 5 bases at V and 3 bases at J, leaving 5 bases unmatched. Germline V lookup: CDR1 SEHNR, CDR2 FQNEAQ (reference sequence).

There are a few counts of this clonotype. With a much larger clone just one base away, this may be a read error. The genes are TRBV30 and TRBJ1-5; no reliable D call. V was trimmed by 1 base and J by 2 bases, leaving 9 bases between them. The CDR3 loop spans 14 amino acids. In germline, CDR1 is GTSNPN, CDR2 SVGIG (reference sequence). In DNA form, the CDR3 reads TGTGCCTGGAGTGGCCCTTTGTGCAATCAGCCCCAGCATTTT. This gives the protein CAWSGPLCNQPQHF.

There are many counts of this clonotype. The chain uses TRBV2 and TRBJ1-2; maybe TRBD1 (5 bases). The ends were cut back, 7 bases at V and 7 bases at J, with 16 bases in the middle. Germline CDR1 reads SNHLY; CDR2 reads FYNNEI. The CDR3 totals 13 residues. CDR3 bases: TGTGCCAGCACGAGGGGCAGGGTGTTTGGCTACACCTTC. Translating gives CASTRGRVFGYTF.

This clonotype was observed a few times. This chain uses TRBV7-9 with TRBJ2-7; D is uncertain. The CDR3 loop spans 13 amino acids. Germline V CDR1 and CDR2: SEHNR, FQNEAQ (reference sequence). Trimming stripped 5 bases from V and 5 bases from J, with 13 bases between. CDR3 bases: TGTGCCAGCAGCCGACCGAGTCAGGACGAGCAGTACTTC. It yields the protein CASSRPSQDEQYF.

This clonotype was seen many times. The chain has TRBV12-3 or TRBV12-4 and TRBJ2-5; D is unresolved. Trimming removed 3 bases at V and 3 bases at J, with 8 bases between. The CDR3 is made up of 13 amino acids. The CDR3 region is CASSLMEKETQYF. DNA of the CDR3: TGTGCCAGCAGTTTGATGGAAAAAGAGACCCAGTACTTC.

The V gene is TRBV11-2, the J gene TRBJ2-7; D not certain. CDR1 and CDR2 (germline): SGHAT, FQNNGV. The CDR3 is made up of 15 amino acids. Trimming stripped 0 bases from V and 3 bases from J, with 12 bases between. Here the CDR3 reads CASSLEGAHNYEQYF. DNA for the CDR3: TGTGCCAGCAGCTTAGAAGGAGCCCATAACTACGAGCAGTACTTC.

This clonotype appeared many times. The CDR3 is CASSRQGAAYEQYF. Written as DNA, the CDR3 is TGTGCCAGCAGTCGACAGGGGGCTGCCTACGAGCAGTACTTC. The rearrangement joins TRBV27 to TRBJ2-7; 10 positions agree with TRBD1. This CDR3 is built from 14 residues. Germline values: CDR1 MNHEY, CDR2 SMNVEV (reference sequence). Trimming took 5 bases from V and 2 from J; bases not matched to a gene: 3.

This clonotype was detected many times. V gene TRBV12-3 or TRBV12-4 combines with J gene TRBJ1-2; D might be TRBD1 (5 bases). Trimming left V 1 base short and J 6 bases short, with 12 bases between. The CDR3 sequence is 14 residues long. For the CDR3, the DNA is TGTGCCAGCAGTTTAGGGGTAGGGGTGGATGGCTACACCTTC. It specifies CASSLGVGVDGYTF.

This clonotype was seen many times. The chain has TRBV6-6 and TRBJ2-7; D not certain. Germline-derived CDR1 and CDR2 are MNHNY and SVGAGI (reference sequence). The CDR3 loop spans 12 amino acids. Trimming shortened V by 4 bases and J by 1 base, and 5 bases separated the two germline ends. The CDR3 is CASSSDSYEQYF. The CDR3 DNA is TGTGCCAGCAGTTCAGATTCCTACGAGCAGTACTTC.